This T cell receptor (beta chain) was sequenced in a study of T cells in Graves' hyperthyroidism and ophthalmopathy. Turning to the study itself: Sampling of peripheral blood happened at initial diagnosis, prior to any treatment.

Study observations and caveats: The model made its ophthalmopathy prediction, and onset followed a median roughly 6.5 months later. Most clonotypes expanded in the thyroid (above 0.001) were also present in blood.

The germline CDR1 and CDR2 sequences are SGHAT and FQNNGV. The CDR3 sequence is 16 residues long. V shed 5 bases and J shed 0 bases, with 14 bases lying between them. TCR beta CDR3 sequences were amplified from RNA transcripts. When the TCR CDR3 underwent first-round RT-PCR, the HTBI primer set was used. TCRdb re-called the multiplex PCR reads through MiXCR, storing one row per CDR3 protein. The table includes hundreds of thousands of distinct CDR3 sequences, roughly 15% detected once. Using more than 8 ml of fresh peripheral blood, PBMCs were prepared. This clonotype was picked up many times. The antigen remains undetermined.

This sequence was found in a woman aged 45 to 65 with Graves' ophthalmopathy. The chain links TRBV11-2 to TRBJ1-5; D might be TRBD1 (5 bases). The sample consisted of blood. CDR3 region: CASSPQAGDSNQPQHF. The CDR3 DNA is TGTGCCAGCAGCCCTCAGGCGGGGGATAGCAATCAGCCCCAGCATTTT.